The count of the clone carrying this T cell receptor beta chain is one. Antigen specificity is unknown. This specimen belongs to a study of shared clonotypes between healthy human individuals. Assay: immunoSEQ multiplex PCR; the TCRdb copy retains only in-frame clones and omits some. The sample contains roughly 2.5 million clones, over 85% of which appear only once. CDR1 and CDR2 (germline): SEHNR, FQNEAQ (reference sequence). With V trimmed by 1 base and J by 1 base, 3 bases remained unmatched. The CDR3 is 16 amino acids. From CD4+ cells came CD45RA+ naive and CD45RA-negative memory subsets. The study, taken as a whole, reports: Larger estimated richness was generally seen in naive subsets than in memory subsets.

The sample was naive CD4+ T cells sorted from blood. The subset: CD45RA+ positively selected. The source is a man younger than 35 in good health. This rearrangement joins TRBV7-9 to TRBJ2-1, with 8 bases identical to TRBD2. This CDR3 reads CASSLVGGGSYNEQFF. CDR3 sequence (DNA): TGTGCCAGCAGCTTAGTAGGCGGGGGGTCCTACAATGAGCAGTTCTTC.